This T cell receptor beta chain was recovered during a study of T-cell memory formation after mild COVID-19. Germline V CDR1 and CDR2: SGHRS, YFSETQ. The CDR3 is 15 amino acids. The germline V and J ends were trimmed by 0 bases and 2 bases, with 10 bases remaining between them. This clonotype was seen repeatedly, ten times or more. TCRdb independently ran MiXCR on the 5' RACE reads; one entry per CDR3 protein. The repertoire includes tens of thousands of distinct CDR3 sequences, nearly 25% of them detected once, and approximately 45% sits in the top ten. This clonotype was sampled from a man between 18 and 29 years old who had mild COVID-19 (a few samples of this study predate the infection). Cell type and time point are not known. Specimen: PBMCs or a T cell subset sorted from them (not recorded which). V is TRBV5-1 and J is TRBJ2-3; possible D gene TRBD1, 6 bases. Here the CDR3 reads CASSLEGQFTDTQYF. In DNA form, the CDR3 reads TGCGCCAGCAGCTTGGAAGGACAGTTCACAGATACGCAGTATTTT.